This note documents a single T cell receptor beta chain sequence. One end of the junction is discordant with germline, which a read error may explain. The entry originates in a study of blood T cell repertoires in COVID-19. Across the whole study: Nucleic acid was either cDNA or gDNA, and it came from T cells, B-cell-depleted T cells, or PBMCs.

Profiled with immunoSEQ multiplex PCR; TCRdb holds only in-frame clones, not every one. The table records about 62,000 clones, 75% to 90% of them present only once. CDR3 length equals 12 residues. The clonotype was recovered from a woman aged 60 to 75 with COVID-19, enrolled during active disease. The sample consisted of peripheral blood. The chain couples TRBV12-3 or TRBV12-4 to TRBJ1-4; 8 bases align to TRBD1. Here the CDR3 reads CASGTGGKEVVF. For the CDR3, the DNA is TGTGCCAGCGGTACAGGGGGGAAGGAGGTGGTTTTT.